Below are 8 T cell receptor beta chains sequenced from a single sample in a study of T cells in Graves' hyperthyroidism and ophthalmopathy. RNA transcripts provided the source from which TCR beta CDR3 regions were amplified. HTBI primers were used for first-round RT-PCR of the TCR CDR3. TCRdb processed the multiplex PCR reads anew with MiXCR; each CDR3 protein has one entry. The repertoire holds approximately 400,000 distinct CDR3 sequences, with more than 11% as singletons. Sequencing was done on a sample of blood. The origin of the receptors is an older woman with Graves' hyperthyroidism.

The rearrangement joins TRBV27 to TRBJ1-1, with D perhaps TRBD1 (5 bases). The V end was cut by 2 bases, the J end by 3 bases, with 16 bases between. Germline CDR1 and CDR2: MNHEY and SMNVEV (reference sequence). The CDR3 is made up of 16 amino acids. In DNA, the CDR3 is TGTGCCAGCAGTTTAAATTCCCGGGGGTGGGACACTGAAGCTTTCTTT. Its protein product is CASSLNSRGWDTEAFF.

There are many counts of this clonotype. This sequence joins TRBV11-2 and TRBJ2-5; 7 positions match TRBD1. The CDR3 spans 15 residues. The V gene's germline CDR1 is SGHAT and CDR2 FQNNGV. V shed 0 bases, J shed 2 bases, and the junction held 3 bases outside the gene matches. The chain's CDR3 is CASSLDLGQQETQYF. CDR3 DNA: TGTGCCAGCAGCTTAGATCTGGGACAGCAAGAGACCCAGTACTTC.

This clonotype was observed at least ten times. V and J are TRBV27 and TRBJ1-6; D may be TRBD1 (5 bases). V lost 5 bases and J lost 10, with 9 bases in between. Germline V gene data show CDR1 as MNHEY and CDR2 as SMNVEV (reference sequence). This CDR3 contains 12 residues. CDR3 amino acids: CASSNGGSPLHF. DNA of the CDR3: TGTGCCAGCAGTAACGGGGGGTCACCCCTCCACTTT.

In its sample, this clonotype was seen many times. The chain combines TRBV20-1 with TRBJ1-2; TRBD1 matches at 7 bases. The junction had 5 bases not matched to a gene; V was cut back by 6 bases and J by 4 bases. The CDR3 loop spans 12 amino acids. CDR1 and CDR2 (germline): DFQATT, SNEGSKA (reference sequence). The CDR3 DNA reads TGCAGTGCCAGCCGGGACAGCTATGGCTACACCTTC. Its translation: CSASRDSYGYTF.

The sample holds many counts of this clonotype. This rearrangement joins TRBV11-2 to TRBJ2-1, with 7 bases that match TRBD2. V trimming: 3 bases; J trimming: 0 bases; junction bases outside the gene matches: 2. The germline V gene has CDR1 SGHAT and CDR2 FQNNGV. This CDR3 is built from 15 residues. The CDR3 sequence: CASSFGTNSYNEQFF. DNA for the CDR3: TGTGCCAGCAGCTTCGGGACTAACTCCTACAATGAGCAGTTCTTC.

The table lists this clonotype with many counts. The chain is built from TRBV20-1 and TRBJ2-5, with 7 positions matching TRBD2. In germline, CDR1 is DFQATT, CDR2 SNEGSKA (reference sequence). CDR3 size: 15 residues. Trimming cost V 5 bases and J 7 bases; bases outside gene matches: 16. The CDR3 here is CSAALNLAVRGTQYF. CDR3 DNA sequence: TGCAGTGCTGCCCTCAATCTAGCGGTGCGGGGGACCCAGTACTTC.

The gene calls are TRBV18 and TRBJ2-5, with D possibly being TRBD2 (6 bases). The CDR3 loop spans 18 amino acids. Germline CDR1 and CDR2: KGHSH and LQKENI. V gave up 1 base and J gave up 5 bases, with 23 bases separating them. This CDR3 is CASSPRPPASGVSETQYF. The CDR3 DNA follows: TGTGCCAGCTCACCACGGCCCCCAGCATCGGGAGTATCGGAGACCCAGTACTTC.

This clonotype was counted many times. V is TRBV5-1 and J is TRBJ2-7; 8 nucleotides align to TRBD1. Trimming removed 6 bases from V and 2 bases from J; junction bases left unmatched: 7. From germline, CDR1 is SGHRS and CDR2 YFSETQ. CDR3 length equals 14 residues. The CDR3 region is CASKEGTGPYEQYF. DNA of the CDR3: TGCGCCAGCAAGGAGGGGACAGGACCCTACGAGCAGTACTTC.